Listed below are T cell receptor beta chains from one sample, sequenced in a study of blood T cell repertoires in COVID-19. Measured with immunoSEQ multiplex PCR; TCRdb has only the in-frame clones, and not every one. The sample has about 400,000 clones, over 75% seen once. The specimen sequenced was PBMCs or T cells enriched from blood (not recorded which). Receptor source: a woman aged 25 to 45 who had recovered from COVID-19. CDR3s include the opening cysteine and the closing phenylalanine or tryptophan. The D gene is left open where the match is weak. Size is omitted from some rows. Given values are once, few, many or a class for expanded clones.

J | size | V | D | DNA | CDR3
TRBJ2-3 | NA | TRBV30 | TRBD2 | TGTGCCTGGAGTGAACGGGGGGGAGTAGATACGCAGTATTTT | CAWSERGGVDTQYF
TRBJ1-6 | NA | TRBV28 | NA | TGTGCCAGCAGTTTATATGGGGGGGGCAGAACCTATAATTCACCCCTCCACTTT | CASSLYGGGRTYNSPLHF
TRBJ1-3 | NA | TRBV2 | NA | TGTGCCAGCACAGAATTCTCTGGAAACACCATATATTTT | CASTEFSGNTIYF
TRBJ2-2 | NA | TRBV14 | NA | TGTGCCAGCAGCCCCTTATATGCCGGGGAGCTGTTTTTT | CASSPLYAGELFF
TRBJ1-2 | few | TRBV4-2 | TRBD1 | TGTGCCAGCAGCCATCCCGGACAGGGGGCGTACTATGGCTACACCTTC | CASSHPGQGAYYGYTF
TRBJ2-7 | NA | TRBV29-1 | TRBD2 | TGCAGCGTTGAGGGGGGGTCCAAATACGAGCAGTACTTC | CSVEGGSKYEQYF
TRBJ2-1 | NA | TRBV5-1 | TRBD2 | TGCGCCAGCAGTTGGACTAGCGGGAGGGATTCCTACAATGAGCAGTTCTTC | CASSWTSGRDSYNEQFF
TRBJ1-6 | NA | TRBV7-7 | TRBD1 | TGTGCTAGCAGCTTAGCGGTAGACAGGGCCAGATATAATTCACCCCTCCACTTT | CASSLAVDRARYNSPLHF
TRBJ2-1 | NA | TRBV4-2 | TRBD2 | TGTGCCAGCAGCCCCACTAAACTAGCGGTCGTCTACAATGAGCAGTTCTTC | CASSPTKLAVVYNEQFF
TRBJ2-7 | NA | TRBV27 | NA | TGTGCCAGCAGCTCGATCGACAATTCCTACGAGCAGTACTTC | CASSSIDNSYEQYF
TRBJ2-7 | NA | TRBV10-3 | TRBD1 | TGTGCCATCAGAGGACAGGGTAACTACGAGCAGTACTTC | CAIRGQGNYEQYF
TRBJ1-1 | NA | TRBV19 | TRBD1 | TGTGCCAGCTACCGGGACAGGGGGCGAGCGGGTTTAAACACTGAAGCTTTCTTT | CASYRDRGRAGLNTEAFF
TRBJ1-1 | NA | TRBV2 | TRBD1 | TGTGCCAGTGGGGGACAGCCGAACACTGAAGCTTTCTTT | CASGGQPNTEAFF
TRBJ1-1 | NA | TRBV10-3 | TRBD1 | TGTGCCATCAGTGAAAATGGGGACAGGAACACTGAAGCTTTCTTT | CAISENGDRNTEAFF
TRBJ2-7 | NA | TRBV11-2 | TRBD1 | TGTGCCAGCAGCTTAGAGGCAGGGGGCCTCTGGGAGCAGTACTTC | CASSLEAGGLWEQYF
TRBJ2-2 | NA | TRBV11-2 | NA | TGTGCCAGCAGCTTAGAGTATTCGGGTTCCGGGGAGCTGTTTTTT | CASSLEYSGSGELFF
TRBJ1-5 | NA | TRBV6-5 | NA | TGTGCCAGCAGTAAGGCGGGCACAAGCAATCAGCCCCAGCATTTT | CASSKAGTSNQPQHF
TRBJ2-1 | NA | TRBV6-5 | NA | TGTGCCAGCAGTTACAAAGCGGGTTCCTACAATGAGCAGTTCTTC | CASSYKAGSYNEQFF
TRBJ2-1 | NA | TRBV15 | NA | TGTGCCACCAGCAGACCAAAAAAGGACTACCTTTATGAGCAGTTCTTC | CATSRPKKDYLYEQFF
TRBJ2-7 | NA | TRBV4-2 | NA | TGTGCCAGCAGCCAAGGAGGGACTCAAGCCTACGAGCAGTACTTC | CASSQGGTQAYEQYF
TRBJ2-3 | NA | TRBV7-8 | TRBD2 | TGTGCCAGCAGCCCTTTAACTACTAGCGGGGGCACAGATACGCAGTATTTT | CASSPLTTSGGTDTQYF
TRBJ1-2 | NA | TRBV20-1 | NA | TGCAGTGCTAGAGAAACAAGTGGCTACACCTTC | CSARETSGYTF
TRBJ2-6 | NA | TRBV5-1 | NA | TGCGCCAGCAGTAGGGCAGGGGAAGCCTCTGGGGCCAACGTCCTGACTTTC | CASSRAGEASGANVLTF
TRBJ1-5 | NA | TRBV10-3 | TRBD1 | TGTGCCATCAGTGAGCGGACAGGGTCCAGTCAGCCCCAGCATTTT | CAISERTGSSQPQHF
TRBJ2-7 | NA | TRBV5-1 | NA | TGCGCCAGCAAAGGGGATACCTACGAGCAGTACTTC | CASKGDTYEQYF
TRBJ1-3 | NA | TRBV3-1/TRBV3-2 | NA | TGTGCCAGCAGCCAATTGCGGCGGGGAGGGAGGTGGAAAAACACCATATATTTT | CASSQLRRGGRWKNTIYF
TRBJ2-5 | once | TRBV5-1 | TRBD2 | TGCGCCAGCACTAGCGGGGAATTCTCCCTAGAGACCCAGTACTTC | CASTSGEFSLETQYF
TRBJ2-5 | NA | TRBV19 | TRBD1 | TGTGCCAGTAGTCCGGGGACAGGGGCCTTCCAAGAGACCCAGTACTTC | CASSPGTGAFQETQYF
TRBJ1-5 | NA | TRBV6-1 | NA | TGTGCCAGCAGTGATTGGGCAGGGGATGACAATCAGCCCCAGCATTTT | CASSDWAGDDNQPQHF
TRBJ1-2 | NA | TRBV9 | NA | TGTGCCAGCAGCGACTCCTTGGCAGGAAAGGACTATGGCTACACCTTC | CASSDSLAGKDYGYTF
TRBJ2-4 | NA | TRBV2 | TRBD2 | TGTGCCAGCCGATTAGCGGGGGGGATCAAAAACATTCAGTACTTC | CASRLAGGIKNIQYF
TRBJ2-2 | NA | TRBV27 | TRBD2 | TGTGCCAGCACCGTCCGGCTAGCGGGAACCGGGGAGCTGTTTTTT | CASTVRLAGTGELFF
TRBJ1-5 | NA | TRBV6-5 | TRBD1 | TGTGCCAGCAGCTCGAACCGGGACAGTCAGCCCCAGCATTTT | CASSSNRDSQPQHF
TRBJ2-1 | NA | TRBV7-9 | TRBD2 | TGTGCCGGGACTAGCGGGAGTTTAAATGAGCAGTTCTTC | CAGTSGSLNEQFF
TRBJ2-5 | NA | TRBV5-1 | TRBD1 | TGCGCCAGCAGCAGCGGACAGGGGGAGACCCAGTACTTC | CASSSGQGETQYF
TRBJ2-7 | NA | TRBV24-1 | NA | TGTGCCACCAGTACAGGGAATGCCTACGAGCAGTACTTC | CATSTGNAYEQYF
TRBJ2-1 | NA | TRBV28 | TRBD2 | TGTGCCAGCAGTTTAATCGCTAGCGGGAGCCGAGAGCAGTTCTTC | CASSLIASGSREQFF
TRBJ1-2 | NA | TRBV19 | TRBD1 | TGTGCCAGTAGTATCAAAGGGACAGGGAGCTATGGCTACACCTTC | CASSIKGTGSYGYTF